This T cell receptor (beta chain) was captured in a study of T cells expressing NK-cell markers (dated by TCRdb to 2020 to 2022). Study-level background: Seven or eight donors provided sorted CD3+CD56+NKG2C+, CD3+CD56+NKG2C- and CD3+CD56-NKG2C+ T-cell subsets, whose TCR beta-chain repertoires were profiled. Among the eight sequenced donors, seven were HCMV-seropositive and one was HCMV-seronegative. Illumina HiSeq 2000/2500, MiSeq or NextSeq was used to sequence libraries as 2 x 150 bp reads. All eight donors whose samples were sequenced were randomly selected healthy volunteers, three of them men and five women. Study-wide findings and limitations: It remained unclear whether the expanded NKG2C-expressing T cell clones were specific for HCMV antigens. Those dominant clonotypes were again the most abundant among CD3+CD56-NKG2C+ cells in four donors, at about 25-65%. In several donors, the dominant CD3+CD56+NKG2C+ clonotypes ranked among the top 10 CD8+ clonotypes, making up roughly 1.0-8% of CD8+ T cells.

Remarks on this clonotype: The antigen it binds to is not known.

Including the terminal cysteine and phenylalanine, the CDR3 comprises 12 residues. No coding sequence is recorded. Based on the germline V gene, the CDR1 and CDR2 sequences are MNHEY and SVGAGI. Reads for this sample came from an Illumina HiSeq 2000. 5'RACE template switching, by which a universal primer site and unique molecular identifiers were added, was used to make TCR beta cDNA libraries. cDNA synthesis was primed from the TCR beta constant segment, followed by two successive PCR amplification steps. The original methods were these. MIGEC handled demultiplexing of the reads and grouping by UMI, while MiTCR was used to assemble and quantify clonotypes. To exclude erroneous sequences, only TCR cDNA sequences supported by at least two reads were retained. Downstream repertoire analysis used the tcR package, and clonotypes were matched across fractions by CDR3 nucleotide sequence plus V segment. Antigen specificity was annotated against VDJdb with VDJmatch, allowing one amino acid substitution in CDR3. TCRdb reprocessed the reads and assigns one entry to each CDR3 protein sequence, leaving out DNA. What appears here as the V and J calls and clone size reflects TCRdb's work, not the paper's. The sample's records list about 390,000 distinct CDR3 sequences. Over 8.5% of the sample lies in the top ten.

A commercial ELISA kit detecting HCMV-specific IgG in serum was used to determine HCMV serostatus. Ficoll density gradient centrifugation was used to isolate peripheral blood mononuclear cells from blood. The receptor's source is a woman aged 45-59 years in good health. Donor details come from another sample of the same person, matched by shared clones. In this chain, TRBV6-5 is recombined with TRBJ1-1; as DNA is missing, the TRBD1 call by TCRdb cannot be tested. Sequenced: blood T cells: a sorted CD56 or NKG2C T cell subset, CD4+ or CD8+ T cells, or bulk PBMC T cells (not recorded which). The CDR3 protein sequence reads: CASSYSTGRAFF.